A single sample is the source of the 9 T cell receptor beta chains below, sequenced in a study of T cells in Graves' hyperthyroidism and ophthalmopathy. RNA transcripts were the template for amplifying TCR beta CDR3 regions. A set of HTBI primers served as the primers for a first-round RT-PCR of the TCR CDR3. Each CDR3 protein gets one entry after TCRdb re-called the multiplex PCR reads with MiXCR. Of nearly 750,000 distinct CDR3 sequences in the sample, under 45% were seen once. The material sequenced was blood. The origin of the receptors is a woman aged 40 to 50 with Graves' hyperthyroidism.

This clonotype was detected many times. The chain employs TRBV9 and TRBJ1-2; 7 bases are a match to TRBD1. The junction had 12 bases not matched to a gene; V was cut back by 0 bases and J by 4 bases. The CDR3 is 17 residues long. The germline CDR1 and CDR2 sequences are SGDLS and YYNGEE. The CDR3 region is CASSVGGGDGRSYGYTF. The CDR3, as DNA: TGTGCCAGCAGCGTAGGAGGGGGCGATGGTCGGTCCTATGGCTACACCTTC.

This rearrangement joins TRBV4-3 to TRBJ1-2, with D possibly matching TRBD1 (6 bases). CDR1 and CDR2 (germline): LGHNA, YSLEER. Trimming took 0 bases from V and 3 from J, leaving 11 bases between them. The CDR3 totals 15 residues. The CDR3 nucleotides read TGCGCCAGCAGCCAAGATACAGGGATGTACTATGGCTACACCTTC. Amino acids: CASSQDTGMYYGYTF.

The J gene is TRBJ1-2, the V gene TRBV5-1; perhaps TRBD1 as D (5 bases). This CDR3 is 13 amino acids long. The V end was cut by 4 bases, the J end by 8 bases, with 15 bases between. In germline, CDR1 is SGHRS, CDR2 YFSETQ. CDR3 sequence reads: CASSNDWGRGYTF. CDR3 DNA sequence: TGCGCCAGCAGCAATGACTGGGGGAGAGGCTACACCTTC.

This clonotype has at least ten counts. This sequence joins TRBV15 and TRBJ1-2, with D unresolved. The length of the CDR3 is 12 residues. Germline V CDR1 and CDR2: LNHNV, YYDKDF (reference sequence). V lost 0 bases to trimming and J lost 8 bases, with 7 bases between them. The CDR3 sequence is CATSRDVNGYTF. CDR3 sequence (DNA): TGTGCCACCAGCAGAGATGTAAACGGCTACACCTTC.

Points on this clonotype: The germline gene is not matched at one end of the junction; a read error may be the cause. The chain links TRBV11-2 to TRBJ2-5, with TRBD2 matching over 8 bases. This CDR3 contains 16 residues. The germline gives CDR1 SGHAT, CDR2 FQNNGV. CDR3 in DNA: TGCGCCAGCAGCCAAAGGGTCCCGGGAGGGCTTGAGACCCAGTACTTC. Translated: CASSQRVPGGLETQYF.

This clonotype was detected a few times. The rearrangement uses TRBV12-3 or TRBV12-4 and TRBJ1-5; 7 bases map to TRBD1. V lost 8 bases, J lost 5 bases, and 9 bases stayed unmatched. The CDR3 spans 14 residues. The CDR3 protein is CASQDRRQDQPQHF. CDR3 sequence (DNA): TGTGCCAGCCAGGACAGGCGCCAGGATCAGCCCCAGCATTTT.

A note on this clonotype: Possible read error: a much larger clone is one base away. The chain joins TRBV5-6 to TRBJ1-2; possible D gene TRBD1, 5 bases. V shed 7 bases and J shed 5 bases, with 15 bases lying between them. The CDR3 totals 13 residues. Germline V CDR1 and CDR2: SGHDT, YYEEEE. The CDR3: CASGPGLTYGYTF. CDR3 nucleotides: TGTGCCAGCGGCCCGGGACTCACTTATGGCTACACCTTC.

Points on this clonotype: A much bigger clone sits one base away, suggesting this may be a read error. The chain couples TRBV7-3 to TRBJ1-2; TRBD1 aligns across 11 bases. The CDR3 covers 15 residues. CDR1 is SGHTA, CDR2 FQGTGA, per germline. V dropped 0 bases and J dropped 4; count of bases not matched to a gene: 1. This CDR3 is CASSLTGTGGYGYTF. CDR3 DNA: TGTGCCAGCAGCTTAACCGGGACAGGGGGCTATGGCTACACCTTC.

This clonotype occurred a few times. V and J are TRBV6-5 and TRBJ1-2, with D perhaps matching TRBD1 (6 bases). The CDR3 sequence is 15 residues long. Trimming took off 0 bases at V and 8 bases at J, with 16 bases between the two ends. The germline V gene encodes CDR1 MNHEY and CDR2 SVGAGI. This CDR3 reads CASSYSPTGTRGYTF. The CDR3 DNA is TGTGCCAGCAGTTACTCCCCGACCGGGACAAGGGGCTACACCTTC.